The TCR beta chain described here comes from a study of CD8 T cells in ankylosing spondylitis. Notes on the study in general: Typical of ankylosing spondylitis blood, it appeared, was a TCR beta motif of eight highly homologous variants. Earlier studies detected some motif variants in reactive arthritis synovial fluid and blood.

Looked up from germline, CDR1 is SGHRS and CDR2 is YFSETQ. The CDR3 consists of 15 residues. The ends were cut back, 0 bases at V and 4 bases at J, with 13 bases in the middle. TCRdb called the 5' RACE reads again in MiXCR, with one record for every CDR3 protein. Of roughly 370,000 distinct CDR3 sequences in the sample, approximately 20% are singletons; the top ten hold approximately 15%. In the case of this clonotype: Its antigen is unknown.

The sequenced sample consisted of blood, either unsorted or a sorted T cell fraction (not recorded which). The rearrangement joins TRBV5-1 to TRBJ2-5; D is undetermined. The sequence derives from a male donor with ankylosing spondylitis. The CDR3 nucleotides read TGCGCCAGCAGCTTGGGACACCCCAATGGAGAGACCCAGTACTTC. Amino acid sequence: CASSLGHPNGETQYF.